In this sample, the clone carrying this T cell receptor (beta chain) turned up a few times. What it recognizes is unknown. TCRdb recomputed calls from the reads with MiXCR, one row per CDR3 protein. The repertoire includes 510,000 or so distinct CDR3 sequences, about 30% of them detected once, and 13% sits in the top ten. The data belong to a study of T cell repertoires in cytomegalovirus infection. Study summary: Indicated by public TCR beta signatures were CMV infection and matching HLA type. Study findings and constraints: Summed frequency of shared TCR beta families picked out CMV carriers who also had the relevant HLA. Ex vivo responses were dominated by HLA-C-restricted CMV-specific TCR beta clonotypes.

Germline V lookup: CDR1 MGHRA, CDR2 YSYEKL. This CDR3 comprises 14 residues. The V end lost 1 base, the J end lost 6 bases, and 13 bases lay between the germline ends. V usage is TRBV4-1 and J usage is TRBJ2-7; D might be TRBD1 (5 bases). This TCR was sampled from a human donor in good health (CMV status not recorded). Some clones in this sample may be carry-over from other donors' samples. What was sequenced was PBMCs. Here the CDR3 DNA reads TGCGCCAGCAGCCAAGTATCAGGGCAGAGCGAGCAGTACTTC. This codes for CASSQVSGQSEQYF.